Sequencing of this TCR beta chain was carried out in a study of cytomegalovirus exposure and HLA in healthy donors. For the study at large: The 120 validation repertoires matched the 500 to 750 first-cohort repertoires in platform, a later analysis reported. Study conclusions and caveats: Reported performance of the classifier showed diagnosis of cytomegalovirus status with high specificity and sensitivity.

Assay used: immunoSEQ multiplex PCR; TCRdb lists only in-frame clones, some missing. The sample contains roughly 58,000 clones, around 90% of which appear only once. Remarks on this clone: Its antigen is unidentified. At one boundary the junction diverges from the germline segment, which might be a read error.

This TCR was recovered from a young man in good health and CMV-seronegative. Sequenced: PBMCs.

The CDR3 DNA reads as TGTGCCAGCAGCGAAGGGACAGGGAGCTCCTACGAGCAGTACTTC. Its protein is CASSEGTGSSYEQYF. This rearrangement joins TRBV6-1 to TRBJ2-7; 9 positions agree with TRBD1. The CDR3 sequence is 15 residues long. Germline V gene data show CDR1 as MNHNS and CDR2 as SASEGT.